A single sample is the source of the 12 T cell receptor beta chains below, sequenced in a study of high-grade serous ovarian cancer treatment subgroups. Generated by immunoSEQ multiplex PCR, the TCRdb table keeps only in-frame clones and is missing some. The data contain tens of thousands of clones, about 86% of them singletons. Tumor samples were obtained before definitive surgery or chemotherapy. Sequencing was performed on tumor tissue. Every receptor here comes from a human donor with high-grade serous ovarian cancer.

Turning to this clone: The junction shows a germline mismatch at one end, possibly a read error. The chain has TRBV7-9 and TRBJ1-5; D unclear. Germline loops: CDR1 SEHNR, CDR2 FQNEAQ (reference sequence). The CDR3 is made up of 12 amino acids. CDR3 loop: CASSLGGAPRHF. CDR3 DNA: TGTGCCAGCAGCTTAGGGGGAGCCCCCCGGCATTTT. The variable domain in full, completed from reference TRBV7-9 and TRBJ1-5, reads DTGVSQNPRHKITKRGQNVTFRCDPISEHNRLYWYRQTLGQGPEFLTYFQNEAQLEKSRLLSDRFSAERPKGSFSTLEIQRTEQGDSAMYLCASSLGGAPRHFGDGTRLSIL.

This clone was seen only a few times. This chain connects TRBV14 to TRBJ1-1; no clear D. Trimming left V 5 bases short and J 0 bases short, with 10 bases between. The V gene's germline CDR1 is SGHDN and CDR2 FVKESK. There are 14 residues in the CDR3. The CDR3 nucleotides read TGTGCCAGCAGCTTGCCGGGGATGAACACTGAAGCTTTCTTT. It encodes CASSLPGMNTEAFF.

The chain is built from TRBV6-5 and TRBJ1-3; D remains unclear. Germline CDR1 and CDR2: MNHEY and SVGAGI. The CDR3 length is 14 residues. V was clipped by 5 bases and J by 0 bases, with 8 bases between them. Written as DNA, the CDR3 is TGTGCCAGCAGTAACGGAGTCTCTGGAAACACCATATATTTT. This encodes CASSNGVSGNTIYF.

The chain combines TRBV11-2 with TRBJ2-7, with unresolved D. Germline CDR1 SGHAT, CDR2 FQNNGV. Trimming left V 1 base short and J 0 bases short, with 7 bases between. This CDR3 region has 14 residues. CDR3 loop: CASSLVASSYEQYF. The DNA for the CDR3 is TGTGCCAGCAGCTTAGTAGCCAGCTCCTACGAGCAGTACTTC.

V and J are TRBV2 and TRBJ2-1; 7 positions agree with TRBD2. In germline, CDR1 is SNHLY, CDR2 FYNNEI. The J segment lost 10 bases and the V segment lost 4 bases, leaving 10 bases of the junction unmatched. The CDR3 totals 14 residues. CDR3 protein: CASSVTSLLGEQFF. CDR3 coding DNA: TGTGCCAGCAGTGTGACTAGCCTCCTTGGGGAGCAGTTCTTC. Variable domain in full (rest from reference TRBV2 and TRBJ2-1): EPEVTQTPSHQVTQMGQEVILRCVPISNHLYFYWYRQILGQKVEFLVSFYNNEISEKSEIFDDQFSVERPDGSNFTLKIRSTKLEDSAMYFCASSVTSLLGEQFFGPGTRLTVL.

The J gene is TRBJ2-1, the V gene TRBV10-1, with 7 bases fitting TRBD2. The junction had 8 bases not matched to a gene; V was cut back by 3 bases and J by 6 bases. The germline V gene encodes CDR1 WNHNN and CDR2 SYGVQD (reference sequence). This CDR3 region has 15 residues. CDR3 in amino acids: CASSDPGGLSNEQFF. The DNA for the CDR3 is TGCGCCAGCAGTGACCCGGGGGGACTGAGCAATGAGCAGTTCTTC.

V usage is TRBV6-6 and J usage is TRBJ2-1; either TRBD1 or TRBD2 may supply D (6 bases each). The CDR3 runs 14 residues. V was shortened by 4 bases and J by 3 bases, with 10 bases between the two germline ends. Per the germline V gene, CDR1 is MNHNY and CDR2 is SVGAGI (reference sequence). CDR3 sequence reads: CASSSGGRYNEQFF. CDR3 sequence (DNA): TGTGCCAGCAGTTCCGGGGGCCGCTACAATGAGCAGTTCTTC.

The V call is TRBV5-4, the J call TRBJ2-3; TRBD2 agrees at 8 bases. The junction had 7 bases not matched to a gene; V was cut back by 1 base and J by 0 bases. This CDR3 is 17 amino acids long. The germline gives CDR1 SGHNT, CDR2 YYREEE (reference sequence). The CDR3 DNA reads TGTGCCAGCAGCTTGTCGTTCCCTAGCGGGAGCACAGATACGCAGTATTTT. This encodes CASSLSFPSGSTDTQYF.

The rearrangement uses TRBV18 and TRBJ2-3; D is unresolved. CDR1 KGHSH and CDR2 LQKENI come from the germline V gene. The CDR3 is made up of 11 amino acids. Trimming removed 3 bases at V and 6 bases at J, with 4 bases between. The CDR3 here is CASSPGDTQYF. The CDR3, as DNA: TGTGCCAGCTCACCGGGGGATACGCAGTATTTT.

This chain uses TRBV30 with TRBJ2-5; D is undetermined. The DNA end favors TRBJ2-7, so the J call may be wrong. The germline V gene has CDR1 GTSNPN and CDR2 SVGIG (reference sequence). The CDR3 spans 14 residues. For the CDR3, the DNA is TGTGCCTGGAGTTCAAGGAAAAGCTCCTACGAGCAGTACTTC. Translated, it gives CAWSSRKSSYEQYF.

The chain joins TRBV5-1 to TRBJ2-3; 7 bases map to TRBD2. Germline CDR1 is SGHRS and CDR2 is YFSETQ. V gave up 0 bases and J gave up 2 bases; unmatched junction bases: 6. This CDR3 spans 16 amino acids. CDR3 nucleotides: TGCGCCAGCAGCTTGGTCTCTAGCGGCCCCACAGATACGCAGTATTTT. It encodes CASSLVSSGPTDTQYF.

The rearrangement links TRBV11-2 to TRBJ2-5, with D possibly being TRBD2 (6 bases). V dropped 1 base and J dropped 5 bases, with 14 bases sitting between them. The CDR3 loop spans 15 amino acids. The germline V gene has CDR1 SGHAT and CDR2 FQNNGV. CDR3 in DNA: TGTGCCAGCAGCTTAGCCCGGGGAGGATGGGAGACCCAGTACTTC. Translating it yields CASSLARGGWETQYF.